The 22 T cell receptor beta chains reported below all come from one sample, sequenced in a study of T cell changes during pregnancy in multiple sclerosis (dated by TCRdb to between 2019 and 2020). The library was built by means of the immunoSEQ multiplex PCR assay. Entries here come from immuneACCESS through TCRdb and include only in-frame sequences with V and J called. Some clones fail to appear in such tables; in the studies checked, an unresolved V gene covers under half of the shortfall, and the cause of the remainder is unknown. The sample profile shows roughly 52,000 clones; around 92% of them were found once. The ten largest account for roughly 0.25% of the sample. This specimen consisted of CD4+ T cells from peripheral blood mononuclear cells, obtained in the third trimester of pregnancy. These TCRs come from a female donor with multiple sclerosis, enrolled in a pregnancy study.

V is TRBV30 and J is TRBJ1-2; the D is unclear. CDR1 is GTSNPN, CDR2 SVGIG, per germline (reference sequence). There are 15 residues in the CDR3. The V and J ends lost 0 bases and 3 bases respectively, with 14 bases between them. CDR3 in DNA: TGTGCCTGGAGTGTAAAATTGACCGACTACTATGGCTACACCTTC. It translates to CAWSVKLTDYYGYTF.

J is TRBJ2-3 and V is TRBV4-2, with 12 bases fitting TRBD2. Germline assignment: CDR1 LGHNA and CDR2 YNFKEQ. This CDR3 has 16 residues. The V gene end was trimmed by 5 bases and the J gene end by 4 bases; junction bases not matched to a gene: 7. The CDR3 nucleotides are TGTGCCAGCAGCACCCGACTAGCGGGAGAGGCAGATACGCAGTATTTT. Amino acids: CASSTRLAGEADTQYF.

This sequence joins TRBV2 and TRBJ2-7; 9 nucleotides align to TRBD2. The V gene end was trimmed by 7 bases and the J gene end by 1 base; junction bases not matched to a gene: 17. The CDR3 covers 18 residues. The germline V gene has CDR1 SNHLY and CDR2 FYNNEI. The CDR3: CASNSAIVAGVISYEQYF. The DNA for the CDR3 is TGTGCCAGCAACTCGGCGATAGTAGCGGGGGTAATATCCTACGAGCAGTACTTC.

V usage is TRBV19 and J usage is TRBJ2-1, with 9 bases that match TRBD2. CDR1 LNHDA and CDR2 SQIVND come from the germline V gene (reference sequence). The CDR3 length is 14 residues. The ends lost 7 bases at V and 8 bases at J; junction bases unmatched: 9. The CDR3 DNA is TGTGCCAGTACCCAAATGTGGACTAGCGATGAGCAGTTCTTC. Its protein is CASTQMWTSDEQFF. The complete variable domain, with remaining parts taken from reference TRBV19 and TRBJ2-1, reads DGGITQSPKYLFRKEGQNVTLSCEQNLNHDAMYWYRQDPGQGLRLIYYSQIVNDFQKGDIAEGYSVSREKKESFPLTVTSAQKNPTAFYLCASTQMWTSDEQFFGPGTRLTVL.

The CDR3 here is CSVEYAKDTQYF. The CDR3 DNA reads TGCAGCGTTGAATATGCTAAAGATACGCAGTATTTT. The chain is built from TRBV29-1 and TRBJ2-3; no reliable D call. The germline CDR1 and CDR2 sequences are SQVTM and ANQGSEA. V dropped 2 bases and J dropped 5 bases, with 8 bases sitting between them. This CDR3 is 12 amino acids long.

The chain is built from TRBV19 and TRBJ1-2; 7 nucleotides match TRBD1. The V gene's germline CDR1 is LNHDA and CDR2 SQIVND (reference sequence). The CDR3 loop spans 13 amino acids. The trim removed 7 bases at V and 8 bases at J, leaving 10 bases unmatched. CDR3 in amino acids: CASTLDRAGGYTF. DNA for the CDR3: TGTGCCAGTACCTTAGACAGGGCTGGGGGCTACACCTTC.

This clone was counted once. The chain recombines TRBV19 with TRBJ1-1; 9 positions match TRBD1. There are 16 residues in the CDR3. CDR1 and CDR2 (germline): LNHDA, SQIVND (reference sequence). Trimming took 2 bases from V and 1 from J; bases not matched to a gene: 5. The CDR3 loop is CASSINRGRGNTEAFF. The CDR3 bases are TGTGCCAGTAGTATAAACAGGGGGCGAGGGAACACTGAAGCTTTCTTT.

In DNA form, the CDR3 reads TGTGCCATCATGGACGGGGGATCGGGCTACACCTTC. Protein sequence: CAIMDGGSGYTF. The chain recombines TRBV10-3 with TRBJ1-2; D perhaps matches TRBD1 (5 bases). V was cut by 7 bases and J by 8 bases, with 14 bases left in between. The CDR3 length is 12 residues. Germline-derived CDR1 and CDR2 are ENHRY and SYGVKD.

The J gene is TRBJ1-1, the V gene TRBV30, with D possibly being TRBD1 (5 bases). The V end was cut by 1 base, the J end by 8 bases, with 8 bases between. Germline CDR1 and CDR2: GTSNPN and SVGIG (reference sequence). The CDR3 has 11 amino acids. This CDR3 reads CAWSDKGEAFF. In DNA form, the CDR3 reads TGTGCCTGGAGTGACAAGGGGGAAGCTTTCTTT.

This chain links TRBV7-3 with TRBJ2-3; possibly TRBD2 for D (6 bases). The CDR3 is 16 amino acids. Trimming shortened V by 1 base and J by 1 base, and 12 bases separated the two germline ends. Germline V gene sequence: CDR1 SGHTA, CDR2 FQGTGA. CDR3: CASSLNGGRGTDTQYF. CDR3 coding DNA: TGTGCCAGCAGCTTAAACGGGGGACGGGGCACAGATACGCAGTATTTT.

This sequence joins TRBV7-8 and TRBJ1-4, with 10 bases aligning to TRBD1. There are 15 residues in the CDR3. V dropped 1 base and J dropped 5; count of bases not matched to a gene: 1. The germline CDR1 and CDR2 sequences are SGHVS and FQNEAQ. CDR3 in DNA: TGTGCCAGCAGCTTAGGGGGACAGGGGAATGAAAAACTGTTTTTT. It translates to CASSLGGQGNEKLFF. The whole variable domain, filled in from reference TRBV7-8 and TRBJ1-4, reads GAGVSQSPRYKVAKRGQDVALRCDPISGHVSLFWYQQALGQGPEFLTYFQNEAQLDKSGLPSDRFFAERPEGSVSTLKIQRTQQEDSAVYLCASSLGGQGNEKLFFGSGTQLSVL.

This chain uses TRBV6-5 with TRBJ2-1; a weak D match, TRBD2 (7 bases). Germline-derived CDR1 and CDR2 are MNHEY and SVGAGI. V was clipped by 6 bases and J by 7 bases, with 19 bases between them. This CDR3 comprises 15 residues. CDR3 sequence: CASRKGGGPRNEQFF. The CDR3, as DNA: TGTGCCAGCAGGAAGGGGGGGGGCCCTCGGAATGAGCAGTTCTTC.

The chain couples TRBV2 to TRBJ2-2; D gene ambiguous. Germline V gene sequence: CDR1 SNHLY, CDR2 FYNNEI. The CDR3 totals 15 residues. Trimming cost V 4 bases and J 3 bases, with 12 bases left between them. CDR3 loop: CASSVVQADTGELFF. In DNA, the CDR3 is TGTGCCAGCAGTGTGGTCCAGGCAGACACCGGGGAGCTGTTTTTT.

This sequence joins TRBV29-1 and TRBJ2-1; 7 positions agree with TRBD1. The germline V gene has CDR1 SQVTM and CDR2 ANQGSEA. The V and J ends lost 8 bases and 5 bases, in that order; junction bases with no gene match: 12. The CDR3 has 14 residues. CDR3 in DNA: TGCAGCCCATCCCTACCGGGACAGAACAATGAGCAGTTCTTC. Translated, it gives CSPSLPGQNNEQFF.

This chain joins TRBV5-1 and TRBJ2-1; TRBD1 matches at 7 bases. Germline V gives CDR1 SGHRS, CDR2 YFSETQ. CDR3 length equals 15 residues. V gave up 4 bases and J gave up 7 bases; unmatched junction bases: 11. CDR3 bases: TGCGCCAGCAGCCCCCTGATCGACAGGGCGAATGAGCAGTTCTTC. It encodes CASSPLIDRANEQFF.

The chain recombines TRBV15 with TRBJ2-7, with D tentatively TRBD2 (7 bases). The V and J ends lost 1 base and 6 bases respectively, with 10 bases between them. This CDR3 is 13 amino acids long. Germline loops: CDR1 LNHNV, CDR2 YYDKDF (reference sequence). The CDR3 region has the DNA TGTGCCACCAGCAGAGTTCGGGGGGCCGAGCAGTACTTC. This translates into CATSRVRGAEQYF.

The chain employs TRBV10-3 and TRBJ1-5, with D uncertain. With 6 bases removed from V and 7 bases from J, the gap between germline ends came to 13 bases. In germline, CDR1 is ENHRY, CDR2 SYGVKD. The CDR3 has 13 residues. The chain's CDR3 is CAISPDTRQPQHF. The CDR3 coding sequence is TGTGCCATCAGCCCCGACACAAGACAGCCCCAGCATTTT.

The CDR3 DNA reads as TGTGCCAGCAGCTTACATGTGGGACAGGGCCTCCCGGCTAACTATGGCTACACCTTC. This translates into CASSLHVGQGLPANYGYTF. J is TRBJ1-2 and V is TRBV11-2; TRBD1 agrees at 9 bases. Trimming removed 2 bases from V and 0 bases from J; junction bases left unmatched: 13. Germline V gene data show CDR1 as SGHAT and CDR2 as FQNNGV. This CDR3 is built from 19 residues.

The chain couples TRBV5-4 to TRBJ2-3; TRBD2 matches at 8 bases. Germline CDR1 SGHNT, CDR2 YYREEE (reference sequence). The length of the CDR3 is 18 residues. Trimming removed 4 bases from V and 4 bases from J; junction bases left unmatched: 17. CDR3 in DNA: TGTGCCAGCAGCAGGGATATCGCCGGCGGGAGGTTCTCAGATACGCAGTATTTT. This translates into CASSRDIAGGRFSDTQYF.

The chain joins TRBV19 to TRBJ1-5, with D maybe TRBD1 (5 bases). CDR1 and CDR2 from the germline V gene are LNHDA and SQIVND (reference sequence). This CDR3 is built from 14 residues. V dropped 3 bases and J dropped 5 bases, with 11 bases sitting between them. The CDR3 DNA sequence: TGTGCCAGTAGTATGCAGGGTTGGGATCAGCCCCAGCATTTT. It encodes CASSMQGWDQPQHF.

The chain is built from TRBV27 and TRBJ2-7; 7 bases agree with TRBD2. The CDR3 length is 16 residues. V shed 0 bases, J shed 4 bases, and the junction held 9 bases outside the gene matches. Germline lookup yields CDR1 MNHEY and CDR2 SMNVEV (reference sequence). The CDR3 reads CASSLSVGRTYYEQYF. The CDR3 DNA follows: TGTGCCAGCAGTTTATCGGTCGGGAGGACTTATTACGAGCAGTACTTC.

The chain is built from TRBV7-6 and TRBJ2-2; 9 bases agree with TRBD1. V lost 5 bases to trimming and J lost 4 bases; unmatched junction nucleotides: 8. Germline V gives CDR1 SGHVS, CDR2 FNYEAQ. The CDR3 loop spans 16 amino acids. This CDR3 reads CASSPGRQGGTGELFF. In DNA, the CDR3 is TGTGCCAGCAGCCCCGGTAGACAGGGGGGCACCGGGGAGCTGTTTTTT.